The 21 T cell receptor beta chains below were found in one sample sequenced in a study of blood T cell repertoires in COVID-19. Produced via immunoSEQ multiplex PCR; TCRdb's table is partial and in-frame only. The table records roughly 220,000 clones, approximately 86% of them present only once. Material: PBMCs or T cells enriched from blood (not recorded which). These receptors were obtained from a woman aged 45-59 years with acute COVID-19.

The rearrangement joins TRBV7-2 to TRBJ2-7, with 13 bases lining up with TRBD2. J lost 0 bases, V lost 5 bases, and 1 base had no gene match. CDR1 and CDR2 (germline): SGHTA, FQGNSA. This CDR3 region has 15 residues. The CDR3 protein is CASSRTSGSSYEQYF. The CDR3 DNA reads as TGTGCCAGCAGCCGGACTAGCGGGAGCTCCTACGAGCAGTACTTC. Drawing the rest from reference TRBV7-2 and TRBJ2-7, the complete variable domain is GAGVSQSPSNKVTEKGKDVELRCDPISGHTALYWYRQSLGQGLEFLIYFQGNSAPDKSGLPSDRFSAERTGGSVSTLTIQRTQQEDSAVYLCASSRTSGSSYEQYFGPGTRLTVT.

This chain links TRBV6-5 with TRBJ2-7, with TRBD2 identical over 8 bases. Unmatched junction bases numbered 8, after V lost 7 bases and J lost 0 bases. This CDR3 has 15 residues. Germline values: CDR1 MNHEY, CDR2 SVGAGI. The DNA of the CDR3 is TGTGCCAGCACCGAAAAAACTAGCGGCTCCTACGAGCAGTACTTC. Translated, it gives CASTEKTSGSYEQYF.

This rearrangement joins TRBV7-2 to TRBJ2-1; D is uncertain. The CDR3 totals 15 residues. Trimming took 4 bases from V and 6 from J, leaving 16 bases between them. Germline assignment: CDR1 SGHTA and CDR2 FQGNSA. The CDR3 sequence is CASSSPPPRGNEQFF. CDR3 DNA sequence: TGTGCCAGCAGCTCGCCTCCCCCCAGAGGCAATGAGCAGTTCTTC.

This chain uses TRBV5-8 with TRBJ2-7, with TRBD2 matching 7 bases. Germline V gene sequence: CDR1 SGHTS, CDR2 YDEGEE. The CDR3 totals 16 residues. V lost 0 bases and J lost 6; bases outside the gene matches: 12. The CDR3 coding sequence is TGTGCCAGCAGCTTGGACGTAGGGCGGGAGTCACGCGAGCAGTACTTC. Amino acids: CASSLDVGRESREQYF.

This clone is a singleton in its sample. The rearrangement links TRBV18 to TRBJ1-1; no definite D call. The CDR3 sequence is 14 residues long. V was cut by 2 bases and J by 1 base, with 8 bases left in between. Germline V gives CDR1 KGHSH, CDR2 LQKENI. This CDR3 reads CASSPYSPNTEAFF. CDR3 in DNA: TGTGCCAGCTCACCATATAGCCCGAACACTGAAGCTTTCTTT.

V usage is TRBV18 and J usage is TRBJ2-2; D may be TRBD1 (6 bases). This CDR3 has 16 residues. Trimming shortened V by 2 bases and J by 5 bases, and 15 bases separated the two germline ends. Per germline, CDR1 KGHSH and CDR2 LQKENI. Written as DNA, the CDR3 is TGTGCCAGCTCACCAACGTCAGGGGCCGCAACCGGGGAGCTGTTTTTT. It specifies CASSPTSGAATGELFF.

V usage is TRBV7-9 and J usage is TRBJ1-5; TRBD1 might be the D (6 bases). With 5 bases removed from V and 1 base from J, the gap between germline ends came to 12 bases. The CDR3 length is 15 residues. Germline V gene sequence: CDR1 SEHNR, CDR2 FQNEAQ (reference sequence). The CDR3 bases are TGTGCCAGCAGCCGAGGGGGGGCAAGCAATCAGCCCCAGCATTTT. Protein product: CASSRGGASNQPQHF.

The rearrangement uses TRBV6-5 and TRBJ2-2; tentative D call: TRBD1 (5 bases). CDR3 length: 14 amino acids. Looked up from germline, CDR1 is MNHEY and CDR2 is SVGAGI. V was clipped by 7 bases and J by 1 base, with 10 bases between them. The CDR3 DNA reads TGTGCCAGCACTCTAGACAGGAACACCGGGGAGCTGTTTTTT. It is translated as CASTLDRNTGELFF.

V gene TRBV27 combines with J gene TRBJ1-6, with a possible D match to TRBD1 (5 bases). This CDR3 is 14 amino acids long. Looked up from germline, CDR1 is MNHEY and CDR2 is SMNVEV (reference sequence). V lost 8 bases and J 4 bases, leaving 12 bases between the germline ends. This CDR3 is CASRRQQYNSPLHF. The CDR3 DNA follows: TGTGCCAGCCGCCGACAGCAATATAATTCACCCCTCCACTTT.

J is TRBJ1-5 and V is TRBV30; 12 positions match TRBD1. CDR1 is GTSNPN, CDR2 SVGIG, per germline (reference sequence). The CDR3 is made up of 17 amino acids. The V gene end was trimmed by 1 base and the J gene end by 4 bases; junction bases not matched to a gene: 8. In nucleotides, the CDR3 is TGTGCCTGGAGTGCCGGGACAGGGGGCTTGTGGAATCAGCCCCAGCATTTT. This gives the protein CAWSAGTGGLWNQPQHF.

The chain couples TRBV5-1 to TRBJ2-2; D is perhaps TRBD1 (5 bases). CDR1 is SGHRS and CDR2 is YFSETQ in the germline V gene. This CDR3 is 13 amino acids long. The V and J ends lost 0 bases and 7 bases respectively, with 7 bases between them. The CDR3 DNA reads TGCGCCAGCAGCTTGGGTCAGGGCGGGGAGCTGTTTTTT. This codes for CASSLGQGGELFF.

The rearrangement joins TRBV6-5 to TRBJ1-4; tentatively, D is TRBD1 (5 bases). The CDR3 has 15 amino acids. The germline V and J ends were trimmed by 6 bases and 0 bases, with 11 bases remaining between them. Germline-derived CDR1 and CDR2 are MNHEY and SVGAGI. DNA of the CDR3: TGTGCCAGCAGACTGACAGTTGCAACTAATGAAAAACTGTTTTTT. It encodes CASRLTVATNEKLFF.

The V and J genes are TRBV28 and TRBJ1-2, with D perhaps matching TRBD1 (5 bases). The germline V gene encodes CDR1 MDHEN and CDR2 SYDVKM. The CDR3 runs to 14 residues. Trimming pared 8 bases from V and 4 bases from J, leaving 17 bases between. The CDR3 sequence is CASSYSGTIYGYTF. Here the CDR3 DNA reads TGTGCCAGCTCTTATTCGGGGACTATCTATGGCTACACCTTC.

The gene calls are TRBV15 and TRBJ2-5; 9 bases are a match to TRBD2. The V and J ends lost 1 base and 3 bases, in that order; junction bases with no gene match: 0. CDR1 and CDR2 from the germline V gene are LNHNV and YYDKDF (reference sequence). This CDR3 contains 14 residues. DNA of the CDR3: TGTGCCACCAGCAGAGTAGCGGGAGAAGAGACCCAGTACTTC. Amino acid sequence: CATSRVAGEETQYF.

Within the sample, this clone is medium-sized. The rearrangement joins TRBV7-8 to TRBJ1-1; D is undetermined. V was trimmed by 3 bases and J by 1 base, leaving 3 bases between them. The CDR3 runs 12 residues. Germline V gene sequence: CDR1 SGHVS, CDR2 FQNEAQ. The CDR3 reads CASSFGNTEAFF. The DNA of the CDR3 is TGTGCCAGCAGCTTCGGGAACACTGAAGCTTTCTTT.

The rearrangement joins TRBV7-8 to TRBJ2-5; 7 bases are a match to TRBD2. This CDR3 contains 15 residues. Per germline, CDR1 SGHVS and CDR2 FQNEAQ. J was trimmed by 0 bases and V by 5 bases; bases with no gene match: 6. The DNA of the CDR3 is TGTGCCAGCAGCCCTAGCGGACCGTACCAAGAGACCCAGTACTTC. Translated, it gives CASSPSGPYQETQYF. Full variable domain (missing parts from reference TRBV7-8 and TRBJ2-5): GAGVSQSPRYKVAKRGQDVALRCDPISGHVSLFWYQQALGQGPEFLTYFQNEAQLDKSGLPSDRFFAERPEGSVSTLKIQRTQQEDSAVYLCASSPSGPYQETQYFGPGTRLLVL.

The V gene is TRBV19, the J gene TRBJ1-5; the D is unclear. This CDR3 contains 13 residues. Trimming took off 5 bases at V and 2 bases at J, with 7 bases between the two ends. CDR1 is LNHDA, CDR2 SQIVND, per germline (reference sequence). The CDR3 is CASSPGGNQPQHF. Here the CDR3 DNA reads TGTGCCAGTAGTCCCGGTGGCAATCAGCCCCAGCATTTT.

The rearrangement uses TRBV15 and TRBJ2-5, with 9 positions matching TRBD1. The CDR3 length is 15 residues. Germline V gene lookup returns CDR1 LNHNV and CDR2 YYDKDF (reference sequence). J lost 7 bases, V lost 4 bases, and 10 bases had no gene match. The CDR3 bases are TGTGCCACCAGCAAACGGACAGGGGCCGGCGGGACCCAGTACTTC. Translation gives CATSKRTGAGGTQYF.

The chain employs TRBV5-1 and TRBJ2-2; 8 nucleotides align to TRBD1. Germline values: CDR1 SGHRS, CDR2 YFSETQ. This CDR3 has 14 amino acids. The J segment lost 4 bases and the V segment lost 5 bases, leaving 4 bases of the junction unmatched. The CDR3 spells CASRRTGSTGELFF. As DNA, the CDR3 is TGCGCCAGCAGACGGACAGGGTCCACCGGGGAGCTGTTTTTT.

The chain recombines TRBV14 with TRBJ2-3; 9 positions agree with TRBD2. Trimming at V came to 2 bases and at J to 2 bases, leaving 14 bases not matched to a gene. CDR1 and CDR2 (germline): SGHDN, FVKESK. The CDR3 runs to 19 residues. In nucleotides, the CDR3 is TGTGCCAGCAGCCAAAAGGACGGGACTAGCCTCTCTTTCACAGATACGCAGTATTTT. It codes for CASSQKDGTSLSFTDTQYF.

The chain's CDR3 is CASSAQGAYEQYF. The DNA for the CDR3 is TGTGCCAGCAGCGCACAGGGGGCTTACGAGCAGTACTTC. This chain joins TRBV9 and TRBJ2-7; 9 nucleotides line up with TRBD1. The V segment lost 3 bases and the J segment 4 bases; nucleotides outside the gene matches: 2. The CDR3 is 13 amino acids. In germline, CDR1 is SGDLS, CDR2 YYNGEE.